This T cell receptor (beta chain) is drawn from a study of cytomegalovirus exposure and HLA in healthy donors. CDR3 size: 18 residues. V was pared by 0 bases and J by 0 bases, with 8 bases of the junction left unmatched. Looked up from germline, CDR1 is SGHRS and CDR2 is YFSETQ. The PCR used 60 Vbeta and 13 Jbeta primers. Profiling relied on immunoSEQ multiplex PCR, and the TCRdb table lists in-frame clones only, not all of them. This sample has around 150,000 clones; roughly 81% occur once, and the top ten carry roughly 2.2%. Points on this clone: Its antigen is currently unknown.

General observations from the study: Rarity characterized most TCR sequences, yet some public TCRs appeared in many donors.

The TCR originated in a man aged 18 to 29 in good health and CMV-seropositive. The source material was PBMCs. The rearrangement links TRBV5-1 to TRBJ1-3, with TRBD1 matching 8 bases. The CDR3 loop reads CASSLAPTGASSGNTIYF. CDR3 coding DNA: TGCGCCAGCAGCTTGGCACCGACAGGGGCTTCCTCTGGAAACACCATATATTTT.